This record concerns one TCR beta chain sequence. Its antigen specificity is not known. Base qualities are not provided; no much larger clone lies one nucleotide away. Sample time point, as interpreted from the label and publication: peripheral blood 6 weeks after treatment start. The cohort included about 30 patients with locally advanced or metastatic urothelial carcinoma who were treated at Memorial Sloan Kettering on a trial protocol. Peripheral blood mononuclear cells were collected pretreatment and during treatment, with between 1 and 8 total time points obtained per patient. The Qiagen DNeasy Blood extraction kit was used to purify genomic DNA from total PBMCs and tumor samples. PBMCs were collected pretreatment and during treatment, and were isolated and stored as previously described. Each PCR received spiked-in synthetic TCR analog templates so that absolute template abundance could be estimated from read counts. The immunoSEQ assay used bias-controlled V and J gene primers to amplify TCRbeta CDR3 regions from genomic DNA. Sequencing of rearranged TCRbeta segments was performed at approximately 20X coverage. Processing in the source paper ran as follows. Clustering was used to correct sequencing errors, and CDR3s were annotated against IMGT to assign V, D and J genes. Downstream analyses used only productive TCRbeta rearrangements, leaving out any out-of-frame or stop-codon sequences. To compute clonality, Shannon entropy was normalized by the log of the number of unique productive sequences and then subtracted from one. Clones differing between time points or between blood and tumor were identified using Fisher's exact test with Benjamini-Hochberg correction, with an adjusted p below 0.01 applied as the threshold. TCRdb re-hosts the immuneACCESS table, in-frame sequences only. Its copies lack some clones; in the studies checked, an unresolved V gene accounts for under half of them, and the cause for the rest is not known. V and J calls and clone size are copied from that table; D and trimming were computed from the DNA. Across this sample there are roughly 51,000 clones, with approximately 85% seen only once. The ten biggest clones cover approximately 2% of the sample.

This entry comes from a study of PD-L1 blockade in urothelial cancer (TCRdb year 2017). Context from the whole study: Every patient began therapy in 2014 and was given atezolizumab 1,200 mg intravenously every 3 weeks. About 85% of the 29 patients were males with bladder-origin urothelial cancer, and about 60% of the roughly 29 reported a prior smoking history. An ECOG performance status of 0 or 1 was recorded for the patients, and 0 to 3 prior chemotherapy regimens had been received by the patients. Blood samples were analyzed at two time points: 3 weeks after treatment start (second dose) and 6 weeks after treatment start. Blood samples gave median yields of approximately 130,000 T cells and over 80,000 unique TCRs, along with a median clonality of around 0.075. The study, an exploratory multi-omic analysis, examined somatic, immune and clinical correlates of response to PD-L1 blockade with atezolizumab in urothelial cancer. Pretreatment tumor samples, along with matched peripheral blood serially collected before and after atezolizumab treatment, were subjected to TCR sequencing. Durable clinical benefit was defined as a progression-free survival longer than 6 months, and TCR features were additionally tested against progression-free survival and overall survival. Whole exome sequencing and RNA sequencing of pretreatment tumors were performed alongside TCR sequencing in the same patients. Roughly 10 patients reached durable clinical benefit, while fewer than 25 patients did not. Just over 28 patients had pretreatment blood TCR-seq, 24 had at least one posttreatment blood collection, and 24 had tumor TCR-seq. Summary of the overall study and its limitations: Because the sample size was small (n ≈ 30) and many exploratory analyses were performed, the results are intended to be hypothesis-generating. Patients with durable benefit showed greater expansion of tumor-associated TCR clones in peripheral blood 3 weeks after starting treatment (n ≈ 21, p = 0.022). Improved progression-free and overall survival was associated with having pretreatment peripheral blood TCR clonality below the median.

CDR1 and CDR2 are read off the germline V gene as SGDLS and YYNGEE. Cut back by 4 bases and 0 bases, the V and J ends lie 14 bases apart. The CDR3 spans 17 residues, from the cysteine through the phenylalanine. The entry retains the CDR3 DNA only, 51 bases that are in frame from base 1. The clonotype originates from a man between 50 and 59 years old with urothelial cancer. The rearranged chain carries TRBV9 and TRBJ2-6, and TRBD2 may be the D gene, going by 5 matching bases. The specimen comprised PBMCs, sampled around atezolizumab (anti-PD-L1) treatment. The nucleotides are TGTGCCAGCAGCTCCGCGCGGGTTGGCTCTGGGGCCAACGTCCTGACTTTC. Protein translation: CASSSARVGSGANVLTF.